This is a list of T cell receptor beta chains from one sample in a study of blood T cells in healthy people across ages. One entry per CDR3 protein results from TCRdb running MiXCR on the 5' RACE reads. The sample consists of roughly 1.6 million distinct CDR3 sequences, about 35% of them appearing once. Material: blood. These receptors originate from a woman under 40 in good health. Each CDR3 is given with its conserved first and last residue. The D gene is left open where the match is weak. Where a row states a size, it is once, few, many or the class of an expanded clone; other rows omit it.

j_call: TRBJ2-7; v_call: TRBV15; cdr3_length: 13; clone_size: -; d_call: -; cdr3_aa: CATSREKTYEQYF; cdr3_nt: TGTGCCACCAGCAGAGAGAAGACCTACGAGCAGTACTTC
j_call: TRBJ2-1; v_call: TRBV11-2; cdr3_length: 15; clone_size: few; d_call: -; cdr3_aa: CASSLGADSYNEQFF; cdr3_nt: TGTGCCAGCAGCTTAGGTGCCGACTCCTACAATGAGCAGTTCTTC
j_call: TRBJ2-5; v_call: TRBV9; cdr3_length: 16; clone_size: -; d_call: -; cdr3_aa: CASSVEDSHGGNEQYF; cdr3_nt: TGTGCCAGCAGCGTAGAGGACTCCCACGGGGGCAATGAGCAGTACTTC
j_call: TRBJ2-7; v_call: TRBV5-1; cdr3_length: 15; clone_size: few; d_call: TRBD2; cdr3_aa: CASSFLSGSIYEQYF; cdr3_nt: TGCGCCAGCAGCTTCCTTAGCGGGAGTATCTACGAGCAGTACTTC
j_call: TRBJ2-7; v_call: TRBV20-1; cdr3_length: 13; clone_size: -; d_call: -; cdr3_aa: CSARGRQGHEQYF; cdr3_nt: TGCAGTGCTAGAGGGCGGCAGGGTCACGAGCAGTACTTC
j_call: TRBJ2-7; v_call: TRBV20-1; cdr3_length: 15; clone_size: -; d_call: TRBD2; cdr3_aa: CSCPQTSGPSYEQYF; cdr3_nt: TGCAGTTGCCCACAAACTAGCGGGCCGTCCTACGAGCAGTACTTC
j_call: TRBJ2-1; v_call: TRBV6-2/TRBV6-3; cdr3_length: 16; clone_size: -; d_call: -; cdr3_aa: CASSYSGKRGYNEQFF; cdr3_nt: TGTGCCAGCAGTTACTCCGGGAAACGTGGATACAATGAGCAGTTCTTC
j_call: TRBJ2-5; v_call: TRBV10-3; cdr3_length: 14; clone_size: many; d_call: -; cdr3_aa: CAIRSTRVGETQYF; cdr3_nt: TGTGCCATCAGGAGTACCCGTGTTGGAGAGACCCAGTACTTC
j_call: TRBJ1-2; v_call: TRBV2; cdr3_length: 14; clone_size: few; d_call: -; cdr3_aa: CASSRQQRDYGYTF; cdr3_nt: TGTGCCAGCAGTAGACAGCAAAGGGACTATGGCTACACCTTC
j_call: TRBJ2-1; v_call: TRBV9; cdr3_length: 16; clone_size: -; d_call: -; cdr3_aa: CASSVATSSSYNEQFF; cdr3_nt: TGTGCCAGCAGCGTAGCTACTTCCAGCTCCTACAATGAGCAGTTCTTC
j_call: TRBJ2-7; v_call: TRBV7-9; cdr3_length: 14; clone_size: -; d_call: -; cdr3_aa: CASSLLPGVNEQYF; cdr3_nt: TGTGCCAGCAGCTTGCTCCCGGGAGTGAACGAGCAGTACTTC
j_call: TRBJ2-1; v_call: TRBV4-1; cdr3_length: 17; clone_size: many; d_call: TRBD2; cdr3_aa: CASSRTASGSMVGEQFF; cdr3_nt: TGCGCCAGCAGCCGCACCGCTAGCGGGAGTATGGTAGGTGAGCAGTTCTTC
j_call: TRBJ2-7; v_call: TRBV20-1; cdr3_length: 14; clone_size: -; d_call: -; cdr3_aa: CSARVQGSSYEQYF; cdr3_nt: TGCAGTGCTAGAGTCCAGGGAAGCTCCTACGAGCAGTACTTC
j_call: TRBJ1-2; v_call: TRBV7-8; cdr3_length: 16; clone_size: -; d_call: TRBD1; cdr3_aa: CASSQGGTGFFYGYTF; cdr3_nt: TGTGCCAGCAGCCAAGGCGGGACAGGGTTCTTCTATGGCTACACCTTC
j_call: TRBJ2-3; v_call: TRBV28; cdr3_length: 15; clone_size: -; d_call: TRBD2; cdr3_aa: CASTQLAERTDTQYF; cdr3_nt: TGTGCCAGCACCCAACTAGCGGAACGCACAGATACGCAGTATTTT
j_call: TRBJ1-2; v_call: TRBV30; cdr3_length: 13; clone_size: few; d_call: -; cdr3_aa: CAWSVGQGVGYTF; cdr3_nt: TGTGCCTGGAGTGTTGGGCAGGGCGTTGGCTACACCTTC
j_call: TRBJ2-7; v_call: TRBV27; cdr3_length: 14; clone_size: -; d_call: -; cdr3_aa: CASSLSGPAYEQYF; cdr3_nt: TGTGCCAGCAGCCTCTCGGGGCCGGCCTACGAGCAGTACTTC
j_call: TRBJ2-3; v_call: TRBV11-2; cdr3_length: 13; clone_size: few; d_call: -; cdr3_aa: CASSLVSSRTQYF; cdr3_nt: TGTGCCAGCAGCTTAGTGTCCTCACGTACGCAGTATTTT
j_call: TRBJ1-2; v_call: TRBV28; cdr3_length: 10; clone_size: -; d_call: -; cdr3_aa: CATGPYGYTF; cdr3_nt: TGTGCCACCGGACCCTATGGCTACACCTTC
j_call: TRBJ2-7; v_call: TRBV2; cdr3_length: 13; clone_size: -; d_call: -; cdr3_aa: CASREWQTYEQYF; cdr3_nt: TGTGCCAGCAGGGAGTGGCAAACCTACGAGCAGTACTTC
j_call: TRBJ2-3; v_call: TRBV7-2; cdr3_length: 17; clone_size: few; d_call: TRBD2; cdr3_aa: CASSPPGLAGVRDTQYF; cdr3_nt: TGTGCCAGCAGCCCCCCCGGACTAGCGGGAGTAAGAGATACGCAGTATTTT
j_call: TRBJ2-5; v_call: TRBV6-6; cdr3_length: 16; clone_size: -; d_call: TRBD1; cdr3_aa: CASSYLRTGLGETQYF; cdr3_nt: TGTGCCAGCAGTTACCTCAGGACAGGGCTCGGAGAGACCCAGTACTTC
j_call: TRBJ1-2; v_call: TRBV9; cdr3_length: 13; clone_size: few; d_call: -; cdr3_aa: CASSPNISYGYTF; cdr3_nt: TGTGCCAGCAGCCCTAATATCTCCTATGGCTACACCTTC
j_call: TRBJ2-3; v_call: TRBV11-2; cdr3_length: 12; clone_size: -; d_call: -; cdr3_aa: CASTDPGTPGYF; cdr3_nt: TGTGCCAGCACCGACCCCGGGACTCCCGGGTATTTT
j_call: TRBJ2-7; v_call: TRBV4-1; cdr3_length: 18; clone_size: -; d_call: -; cdr3_aa: CASSQVGGLTELTYEQYF; cdr3_nt: TGCGCCAGCAGCCAAGTGGGGGGTCTAACCGAGTTGACCTACGAGCAGTACTTC
j_call: TRBJ1-2; v_call: TRBV7-9; cdr3_length: 14; clone_size: few; d_call: TRBD1; cdr3_aa: CASSSGDSPYGYTF; cdr3_nt: TGTGCCAGCAGCTCGGGGGACAGCCCCTATGGCTACACCTTC
j_call: TRBJ2-3; v_call: TRBV10-3; cdr3_length: 15; clone_size: few; d_call: TRBD2; cdr3_aa: CAISEPGRAGDTQYF; cdr3_nt: TGTGCCATCAGTGAACCCGGGAGGGCCGGCGATACGCAGTATTTT
j_call: TRBJ2-5; v_call: TRBV20-1; cdr3_length: 15; clone_size: few; d_call: TRBD1; cdr3_aa: CSASEGTGEEETQYF; cdr3_nt: TGCAGTGCTAGCGAGGGGACAGGGGAAGAAGAGACCCAGTACTTC
j_call: TRBJ2-1; v_call: TRBV6-1; cdr3_length: 14; clone_size: -; d_call: TRBD2; cdr3_aa: CATRTSLLYNEQFF; cdr3_nt: TGTGCCACCCGGACTAGCCTTCTTTACAATGAGCAGTTCTTC
j_call: TRBJ2-7; v_call: TRBV11-2; cdr3_length: 15; clone_size: many; d_call: -; cdr3_aa: CASSLRQGSSYEQYF; cdr3_nt: TGTGCCAGCAGTTTAAGGCAGGGGAGCTCCTACGAGCAGTACTTC
j_call: TRBJ2-7; v_call: TRBV10-3; cdr3_length: 16; clone_size: -; d_call: TRBD2; cdr3_aa: CAISEPRTSQGYEQYF; cdr3_nt: TGTGCCATCAGTGAGCCGAGGACTAGTCAGGGATACGAGCAGTACTTC
j_call: TRBJ2-7; v_call: TRBV10-3; cdr3_length: 15; clone_size: few; d_call: TRBD1; cdr3_aa: CAISSPGQGAYEQYF; cdr3_nt: TGTGCCATCAGTTCGCCGGGACAGGGGGCCTACGAGCAGTACTTC
j_call: TRBJ1-1; v_call: TRBV29-1; cdr3_length: 13; clone_size: few; d_call: -; cdr3_aa: CSVVDSRNTEAFF; cdr3_nt: TGCAGCGTTGTCGATTCCAGAAACACTGAAGCTTTCTTT
j_call: TRBJ2-1; v_call: TRBV4-1; cdr3_length: 14; clone_size: -; d_call: -; cdr3_aa: CAGSQIARPNEQFF; cdr3_nt: TGCGCCGGCAGCCAAATTGCGCGCCCTAATGAGCAGTTCTTC
j_call: TRBJ2-1; v_call: TRBV5-4; cdr3_length: 14; clone_size: -; d_call: -; cdr3_aa: CASSLESVKETQFF; cdr3_nt: TGTGCCAGCAGCTTGGAGAGCGTAAAAGAGACCCAGTTCTTC
j_call: TRBJ2-2; v_call: TRBV6-5; cdr3_length: 13; clone_size: few; d_call: -; cdr3_aa: CASSGLRAGELFF; cdr3_nt: TGTGCCAGCAGTGGGCTGAGGGCCGGGGAGCTGTTTTTT
j_call: TRBJ2-7; v_call: TRBV4-1; cdr3_length: 15; clone_size: -; d_call: TRBD2; cdr3_aa: CASSQKAGGTCEQYF; cdr3_nt: TGCGCCAGCAGCCAAAAAGCGGGAGGTACCTGCGAGCAGTACTTC
j_call: TRBJ2-7; v_call: TRBV29-1; cdr3_length: 16; clone_size: few; d_call: -; cdr3_aa: CSVRPVGGQRDYEQYF; cdr3_nt: TGCAGCGTACGACCCGTGGGGGGACAGCGTGACTACGAGCAGTACTTC
j_call: TRBJ2-5; v_call: TRBV2; cdr3_length: 13; clone_size: -; d_call: -; cdr3_aa: CASKKDWRETQYF; cdr3_nt: TGTGCCAGCAAGAAGGATTGGAGGGAGACCCAGTACTTC
j_call: TRBJ2-7; v_call: TRBV20-1; cdr3_length: 14; clone_size: -; d_call: TRBD2; cdr3_aa: CSARDGGEPYEQYF; cdr3_nt: TGCAGTGCTAGAGATGGGGGGGAACCCTACGAGCAGTACTTC
j_call: TRBJ1-5; v_call: TRBV20-1; cdr3_length: 16; clone_size: few; d_call: -; cdr3_aa: CSARDGGRLGNQPQHF; cdr3_nt: TGCAGTGCTAGAGATGGTGGCCGGCTTGGCAATCAGCCCCAGCATTTT
j_call: TRBJ2-5; v_call: TRBV20-1; cdr3_length: 14; clone_size: -; d_call: TRBD2; cdr3_aa: CSAPEPLAGPRLYF; cdr3_nt: TGCAGTGCCCCGGAGCCGCTAGCGGGTCCTAGGCTGTACTTC
j_call: TRBJ2-7; v_call: TRBV20-1; cdr3_length: 12; clone_size: -; d_call: TRBD2; cdr3_aa: CSARLAGRPPYF; cdr3_nt: TGCAGTGCCCGACTAGCGGGACGCCCTCCGTACTTC
j_call: TRBJ2-1; v_call: TRBV20-1; cdr3_length: 17; clone_size: -; d_call: TRBD1; cdr3_aa: CSARTTGDASSYNEQFF; cdr3_nt: TGCAGTGCTAGGACTACAGGGGACGCGAGCTCCTACAATGAGCAGTTCTTC
j_call: TRBJ2-1; v_call: TRBV12-3/TRBV12-4; cdr3_length: 12; clone_size: few; d_call: -; cdr3_aa: CASSLFGQEQFF; cdr3_nt: TGTGCCAGCAGTTTGTTTGGGCAAGAGCAGTTCTTC
j_call: TRBJ2-1; v_call: TRBV4-2; cdr3_length: 16; clone_size: few; d_call: -; cdr3_aa: CASSQESGGPYNEQFF; cdr3_nt: TGTGCCAGCAGCCAAGAAAGCGGCGGCCCCTACAATGAGCAGTTCTTC
j_call: TRBJ1-4; v_call: TRBV4-1; cdr3_length: 14; clone_size: -; d_call: -; cdr3_aa: CASSTTPQGLLLFF; cdr3_nt: TGCGCCAGCAGCACGACCCCCCAGGGGTTGTTACTGTTTTTT
j_call: TRBJ2-5; v_call: TRBV3-1; cdr3_length: 16; clone_size: -; d_call: TRBD2; cdr3_aa: CASSQPPSGGAEAQYF; cdr3_nt: TGTGCCAGCAGCCAACCTCCCAGCGGGGGGGCGGAGGCCCAGTACTTC
j_call: TRBJ1-5; v_call: TRBV20-1; cdr3_length: 18; clone_size: few; d_call: -; cdr3_aa: CSASLDSGVRRFNQPRHF; cdr3_nt: TGCAGTGCTAGCCTAGACTCAGGGGTTCGGAGATTCAATCAGCCCCGGCATTTT
j_call: TRBJ2-1; v_call: TRBV7-8; cdr3_length: 14; clone_size: -; d_call: -; cdr3_aa: CASSLIKVHNEQFF; cdr3_nt: TGTGCCAGCAGCTTAATAAAGGTACACAATGAGCAGTTCTTC
j_call: TRBJ1-6; v_call: TRBV6-5; cdr3_length: 15; clone_size: -; d_call: -; cdr3_aa: CASSGTGPVNSPLHF; cdr3_nt: TGTGCCAGCAGTGGAACGGGGCCAGTTAATTCACCCCTCCACTTT
j_call: TRBJ2-3; v_call: TRBV18; cdr3_length: 15; clone_size: -; d_call: TRBD1; cdr3_aa: CASSPSTGATDTQYF; cdr3_nt: TGTGCCAGCTCACCATCGACAGGGGCAACAGATACGCAGTATTTT
j_call: TRBJ1-4; v_call: TRBV29-1; cdr3_length: 12; clone_size: many; d_call: -; cdr3_aa: CSVESANEKLFF; cdr3_nt: TGCAGCGTTGAGTCAGCTAATGAAAAACTGTTTTTT
j_call: TRBJ2-1; v_call: TRBV27; cdr3_length: 17; clone_size: many; d_call: TRBD2; cdr3_aa: CASSSPLAGVSYNEQFF; cdr3_nt: TGTGCCAGCAGTTCCCCTCTAGCGGGAGTATCCTACAATGAGCAGTTCTTC